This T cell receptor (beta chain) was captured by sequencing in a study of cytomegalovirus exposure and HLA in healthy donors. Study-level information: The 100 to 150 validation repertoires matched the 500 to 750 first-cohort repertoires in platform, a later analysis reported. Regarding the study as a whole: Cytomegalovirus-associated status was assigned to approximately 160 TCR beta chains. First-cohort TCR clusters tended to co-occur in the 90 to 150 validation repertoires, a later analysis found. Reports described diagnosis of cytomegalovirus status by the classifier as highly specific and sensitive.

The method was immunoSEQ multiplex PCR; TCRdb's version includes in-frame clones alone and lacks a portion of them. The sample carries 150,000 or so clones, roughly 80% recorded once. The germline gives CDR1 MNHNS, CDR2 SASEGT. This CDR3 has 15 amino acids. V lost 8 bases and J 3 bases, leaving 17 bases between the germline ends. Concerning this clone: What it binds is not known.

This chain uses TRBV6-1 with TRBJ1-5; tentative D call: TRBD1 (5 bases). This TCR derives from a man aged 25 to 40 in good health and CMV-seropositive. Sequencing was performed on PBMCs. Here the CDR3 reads CASWLDNNSNQPQHF. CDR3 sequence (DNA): TGTGCCAGCTGGTTGGACAACAACTCCAATCAGCCCCAGCATTTT.